The 11 T cell receptor beta chains in this list originate from one sample, sequenced in a study of T cell responses to AZD1222 COVID-19 vaccine. Assay used: immunoSEQ multiplex PCR; TCRdb lists only in-frame clones, some missing. Here the sample spans 250,000 to 300,000 clones, around 93% being singletons. The sample in question was peripheral blood, obtained 28 days after the second AZD1222 dose. All receptors come from an adult who received the AZD1222 COVID-19 vaccine.

The chain combines TRBV5-1 with TRBJ2-1; 16 bases line up with TRBD2. CDR3 size: 17 residues. After removal of 0 bases from V and 9 bases from J, the junction contained 6 bases not matched to a gene. From germline, CDR1 is SGHRS and CDR2 YFSETQ. The CDR3 loop is CASSLVPGLAGGGEQFF. The CDR3 nucleotides read TGCGCCAGCAGCTTGGTGCCGGGACTAGCGGGAGGGGGTGAGCAGTTCTTC. Filled out from reference TRBV5-1 and TRBJ2-1, the complete variable domain reads KAGVTQTPRYLIKTRGQQVTLSCSPISGHRSVSWYQQTPGQGLQFLFEYFSETQRNKGNFPGRFSGRQFSNSRSEMNVSTLELGDSALYLCASSLVPGLAGGGEQFFGPGTRLTVL.

This clone was found a few times. This chain links TRBV6-1 with TRBJ2-1; D may correspond to TRBD1 or TRBD2 (6 bases each). The germline CDR1 and CDR2 sequences are MNHNS and SASEGT. V was shortened by 1 base and J by 6 bases, with 13 bases between the two germline ends. The length of the CDR3 is 15 residues. CDR3: CASSEGGAKVNEQFF. The CDR3 DNA reads TGTGCCAGCAGTGAAGGGGGGGCCAAGGTCAATGAGCAGTTCTTC.

This clone was observed once. The V and J genes are TRBV29-1 and TRBJ2-1; D is perhaps TRBD1 (5 bases). Germline V gene sequence: CDR1 SQVTM, CDR2 ANQGSEA. Trimming shortened V by 5 bases and J by 9 bases, and 11 bases separated the two germline ends. The CDR3 sequence is 11 residues long. The CDR3 sequence: CSVRWGFEQFF. The CDR3 DNA reads as TGCAGCGTTCGTTGGGGCTTTGAGCAGTTCTTC.

The chain carries TRBV19 and TRBJ2-3; weak D call: TRBD1 (5 bases). CDR3 size: 15 residues. Trimming left V 1 base short and J 0 bases short, with 8 bases between. In germline, CDR1 is LNHDA, CDR2 SQIVND (reference sequence). The CDR3 protein is CASSIGSGSTDTQYF. The CDR3 DNA sequence: TGTGCCAGTAGTATAGGCTCAGGGAGCACAGATACGCAGTATTTT.

The gene calls are TRBV29-1 and TRBJ2-7; 9 bases align to TRBD2. The CDR3 length is 12 residues. Germline trimming cut 4 bases from V and 7 bases from J; bases unmatched to any gene: 5. Germline values: CDR1 SQVTM, CDR2 ANQGSEA. CDR3 DNA: TGCAGCGTTGTCGTAGCGGGAGAGGAGCAGTACTTC. Its translation is CSVVVAGEEQYF.

This clone was observed once. Germline and junction disagree at one end, which may indicate a read error. The gene calls are TRBV20-1 and TRBJ1-2; D gene unclear. The CDR3 is 10 amino acids. Looked up from germline, CDR1 is DFQATT and CDR2 is SNEGSKA (reference sequence). CDR3 coding DNA: TGCAGTGCAGATCAAGATGGATACACCTTC. This codes for CSADQDGYTF.

The V call is TRBV25-1, the J call TRBJ1-2, with D possibly TRBD1 on 5 matching bases. The V gene's germline CDR1 is MGHDK and CDR2 SYGVNS. The CDR3 runs 14 residues. With 0 bases removed from V and 6 bases from J, the gap between germline ends came to 11 bases. The CDR3 bases are TGTGCCAGCAGTGAATATAGGGGTGAAGATGGCTACACCTTC. The encoded protein is CASSEYRGEDGYTF.

V and J are TRBV2 and TRBJ2-3, with D uncertain. CDR1 is SNHLY and CDR2 is FYNNEI in the germline V gene. The V gene lost 8 bases and the J gene lost 5 bases, with 17 bases spanning the gap. The CDR3 is 14 residues long. CDR3 DNA sequence: TGTGCCAGCCGCCCCGCCCCCGGCATAGATACGCAGTATTTT. Translated, it gives CASRPAPGIDTQYF. The whole variable domain, remainder taken from reference TRBV2 and TRBJ2-3, is EPEVTQTPSHQVTQMGQEVILRCVPISNHLYFYWYRQILGQKVEFLVSFYNNEISEKSEIFDDQFSVERPDGSNFTLKIRSTKLEDSAMYFCASRPAPGIDTQYFGPGTRLTVL.

The chain is built from TRBV18 and TRBJ1-6; D might be TRBD1 (6 bases). Trimming stripped 9 bases from V and 9 bases from J, with 15 bases between. The CDR3 runs to 13 residues. The germline gives CDR1 KGHSH, CDR2 LQKENI. The CDR3 DNA is TGTGCCAGTACTCCTGGAGGGGGTTCACCCCTCCACTTT. Translation: CASTPGGGSPLHF.

This chain connects TRBV5-4 to TRBJ2-6; 8 nucleotides align to TRBD1. J lost 4 bases, V lost 5 bases, and 5 bases had no gene match. Germline V gene sequence: CDR1 SGHNT, CDR2 YYREEE (reference sequence). The CDR3 loop spans 15 amino acids. CDR3 sequence (DNA): TGTGCCAGCAGTCGTCAGGGGGCCGGGGCCAACGTCCTGACTTTC. Translated, it gives CASSRQGAGANVLTF.

V gene TRBV7-8 combines with J gene TRBJ1-4; D ambiguous. CDR1 and CDR2 from the germline V gene are SGHVS and FQNEAQ. The V and J ends lost 4 bases and 8 bases respectively, with 17 bases between them. The CDR3 length is 15 residues. DNA of the CDR3: TGTGCCAGCAGCTCCAAAAGGGTGATCGGGGAAAAACTGTTTTTT. Amino acids: CASSSKRVIGEKLFF. Using reference TRBV7-8 and TRBJ1-4 for the parts outside the CDR3, the full variable domain is GAGVSQSPRYKVAKRGQDVALRCDPISGHVSLFWYQQALGQGPEFLTYFQNEAQLDKSGLPSDRFFAERPEGSVSTLKIQRTQQEDSAVYLCASSSKRVIGEKLFFGSGTQLSVL.